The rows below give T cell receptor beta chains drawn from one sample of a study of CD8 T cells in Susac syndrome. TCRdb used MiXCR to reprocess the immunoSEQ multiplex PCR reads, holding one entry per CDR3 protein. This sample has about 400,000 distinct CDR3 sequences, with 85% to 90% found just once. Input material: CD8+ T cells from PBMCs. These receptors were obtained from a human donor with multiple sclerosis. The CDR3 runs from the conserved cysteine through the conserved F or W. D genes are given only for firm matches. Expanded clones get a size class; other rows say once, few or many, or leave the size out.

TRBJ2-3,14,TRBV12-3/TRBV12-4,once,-,TGTGCCAGCAGTTTAGCGACACCCCGGGATACGCAGTATTTT,CASSLATPRDTQYF
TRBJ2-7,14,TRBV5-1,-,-,TGCGCCAGCAGCTTGGCAGGGAATGGTTACGAACAGTACTTC,CASSLAGNGYEQYF
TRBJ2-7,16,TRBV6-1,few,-,TGTGCCAGCAGTGACTTTTACTCCGGAGTCTCCTACGAGCAGTACTTC,CASSDFYSGVSYEQYF
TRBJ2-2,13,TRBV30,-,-,TGTGCCTGGAGTGTGTATAGCCCCGGGGAGCTGTTTTTT,CAWSVYSPGELFF
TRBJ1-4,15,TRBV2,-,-,TGTGCCAGCAGTGAAAAGTTTGCAACTAATGAAAAACTGTTTTTT,CASSEKFATNEKLFF
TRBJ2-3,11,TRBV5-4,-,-,TGTGCCAGCAGCTATGAAGATACGCAGTATTTT,CASSYEDTQYF
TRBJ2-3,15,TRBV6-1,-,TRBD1,TGTGCCAGCAGCCCAGGACAGGGGGCGGGAGATACGCAGTATTTT,CASSPGQGAGDTQYF
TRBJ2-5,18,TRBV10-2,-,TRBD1,TGCGCCAGCAGCGATGGACAGGGGAAGGTTCGGCCGGGGGAGACCCAGTACTTC,CASSDGQGKVRPGETQYF
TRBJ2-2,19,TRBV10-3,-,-,TGTGCCATCAGTGAAGGTACGGGAGAGACCAATTCGAACACCGGGGAGCTGTTTTTT,CAISEGTGETNSNTGELFF
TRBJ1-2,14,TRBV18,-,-,TGTGCCAGCTCACCGTGGGACACTAACTATGGCTACACCTTC,CASSPWDTNYGYTF
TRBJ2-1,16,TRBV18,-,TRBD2,TGTGCCAGCTCAATCGGACTAGCGGGTATATACAATGAGCAGTTCTTC,CASSIGLAGIYNEQFF
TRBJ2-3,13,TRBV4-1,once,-,TGCGCCAGCAGCCAAGAGGGTAAAGATACGCAGTATTTT,CASSQEGKDTQYF
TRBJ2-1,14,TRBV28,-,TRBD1,TGTGCCAGCAGTTTATTTCCAGGGGGAGATGAGCAGTTCTTC,CASSLFPGGDEQFF
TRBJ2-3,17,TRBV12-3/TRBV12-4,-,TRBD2,TGTGCCAGCAGTTCGGACCTAGCGGGAGGGATCACAGATACGCAGTATTTT,CASSSDLAGGITDTQYF
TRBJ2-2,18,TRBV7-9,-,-,TGTGCCAGCAGCCCGGGACTGGGCATGGGGACCCCAATTAGGGAGCTGTTTTTT,CASSPGLGMGTPIRELFF
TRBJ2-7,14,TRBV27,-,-,TGTGCCAGCACCATGACAGGAAGCACCTACGAGCAGTACTTC,CASTMTGSTYEQYF
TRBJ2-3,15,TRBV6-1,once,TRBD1,TGTGCCAGCAGTGTAGACAGGGACCGCACAGATACGCAGTATTTT,CASSVDRDRTDTQYF
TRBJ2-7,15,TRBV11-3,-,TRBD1,TGTGCCAGCAGCTTAGGACAGGGGGATATCTACGAGCAGTACTTC,CASSLGQGDIYEQYF
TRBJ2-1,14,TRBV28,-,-,TGTGCCAGCAGTCCCTTGGAGGGATACAATGAGCAGTTCTTC,CASSPLEGYNEQFF
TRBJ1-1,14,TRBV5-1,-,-,TGCGCCAGCAGCTTGTCCTGGGGTTACCCTGAAGCTTTCTTT,CASSLSWGYPEAFF
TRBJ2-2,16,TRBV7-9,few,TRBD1,TGTGCCAGCAGCCCCGGACAGGGGCGGGAGACCGGGGAGCTGTTTTTT,CASSPGQGRETGELFF
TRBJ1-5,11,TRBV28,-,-,TGTGCCAGCAGTTTTGGGGCCTCCCAGCATTTT,CASSFGASQHF
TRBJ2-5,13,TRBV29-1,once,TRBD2,TGCAGCGATGGACTAGCGGGGGGCGAGACCCAGTACTTC,CSDGLAGGETQYF
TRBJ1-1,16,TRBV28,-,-,TGTGCCAGCAGAAATCCGTACAGGGTGAAGAACACTGAAGCTTTCTTT,CASRNPYRVKNTEAFF
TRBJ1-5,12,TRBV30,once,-,TGTGCCTGGAGTGCCCAGGGATTGGGGGAGCATTTT,CAWSAQGLGEHF
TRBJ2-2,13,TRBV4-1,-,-,TGCGCCAGCAGCCTCGGACACCCCGGGGAGCTGTTTTTT,CASSLGHPGELFF
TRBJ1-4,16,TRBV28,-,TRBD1,TGTGCCAGCGCCCCTGACAGGGTCCGAGATGGGGAAAAACTGTTTTTT,CASAPDRVRDGEKLFF
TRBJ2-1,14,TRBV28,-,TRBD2,TGTGCCAGCAGTGATGGACTAGCCCACAATGAGCAGTTCTTC,CASSDGLAHNEQFF
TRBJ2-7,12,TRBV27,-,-,TGTGCCAGCAGTTTAGGGGCTAGCGAGCAGTACTTC,CASSLGASEQYF
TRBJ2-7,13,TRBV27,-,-,TGTGCCAGCAGTCCCGGGGCCCACTACGAGCAGTACTTC,CASSPGAHYEQYF
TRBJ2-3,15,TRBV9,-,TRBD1,TGTGCCAGCAGCGTCGGACAGGGGGAAGTGGATACGCAGTATTTT,CASSVGQGEVDTQYF
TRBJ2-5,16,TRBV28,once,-,TGTGCCAGCTCTAGTGGGGTATCACGGAGCCAAGAGACCCAGTACTTC,CASSSGVSRSQETQYF
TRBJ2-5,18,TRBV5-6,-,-,TGTGCCAGCAGCTCGCCCGGGGGAAACTTCGACCCCAAAGAGACCCAGTACTTC,CASSSPGGNFDPKETQYF
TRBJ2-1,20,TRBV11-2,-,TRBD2,TGTGCCAGCAGCTTCCCAAGACTAGCGGGAAAGGAGGGCTCCTACAATGAGCAGTTCTTC,CASSFPRLAGKEGSYNEQFF
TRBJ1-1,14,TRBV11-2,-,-,TGTGCCAGCAGCTTAGGGTATCTCCTGGCTGAAGCTTTCTTT,CASSLGYLLAEAFF
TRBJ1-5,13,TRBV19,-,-,TGTGCCAGTAGTTCTGGTTACACGGAACCCCAGCATTTT,CASSSGYTEPQHF
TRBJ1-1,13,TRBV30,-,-,TGTGCCTTTAGGAGGCAGGGGAACACTGAAGCTTTCTTT,CAFRRQGNTEAFF
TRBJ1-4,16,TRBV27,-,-,TGTGCCAGCAGTCTACTCCCAGGGGCCGGCGATGAAAAACTGTTTTTT,CASSLLPGAGDEKLFF
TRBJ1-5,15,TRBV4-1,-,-,TGCGCCAGCAGCACCAGACAGGTTGATAGTCAGCCCCAGCATTTT,CASSTRQVDSQPQHF
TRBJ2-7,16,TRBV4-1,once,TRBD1,TGCGCCAGCAGCCAAGGCCCGGGACAGGGGGGGAACGAGCAGTACTTC,CASSQGPGQGGNEQYF
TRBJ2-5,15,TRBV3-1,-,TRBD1,TGTGCCAGCAGCCCCACGGGGCAGGGGGTTGGGACCCAGTACTTC,CASSPTGQGVGTQYF
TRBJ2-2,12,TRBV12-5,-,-,TGTGCTAGTGGTTTTCGGTCCGGGGAGCTGTTTTTT,CASGFRSGELFF
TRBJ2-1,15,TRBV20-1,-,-,TGCAGTGCTAGAATACCACTAGCTTCCTACAATGAGCAGTTCTTC,CSARIPLASYNEQFF
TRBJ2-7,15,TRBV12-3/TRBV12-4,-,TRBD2,TGTGCCAGCAGTCCCCCCGGGAGGGACTCCTACGAGCAGTACTTC,CASSPPGRDSYEQYF
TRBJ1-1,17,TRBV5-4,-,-,TGTGCCAGCAGCTTGGAAAACTTAGGGGACATGAACACTGAAGCTTTCTTT,CASSLENLGDMNTEAFF
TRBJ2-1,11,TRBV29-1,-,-,TGCAGCGTTGAAGGACCGGATGAGCAGTTCTTC,CSVEGPDEQFF
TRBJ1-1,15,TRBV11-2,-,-,TGTGCCAGCAGCTTAGAAGTAGGGCGGAACACTGAAGCTTTCTTT,CASSLEVGRNTEAFF
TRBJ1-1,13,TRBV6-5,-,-,TGTGCCAGCAGGGGGGGATCAAACACTGAAGCTTTCTTT,CASRGGSNTEAFF
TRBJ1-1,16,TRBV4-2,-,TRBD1,TGTGCCAGCAGCCAACCACCGGGACAGGTGAACACTGAAGCTTTCTTT,CASSQPPGQVNTEAFF
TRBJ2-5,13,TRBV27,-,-,TGTGCCAGCAGAACCTTCAACGAAGAGACCCAGTACTTC,CASRTFNEETQYF